This is a list of T cell receptor beta chains from one sample in a study of tumor and adjacent non-tumor tissue in lung cancer. TCRdb fed the multiplex PCR reads into MiXCR, producing one record per CDR3 protein. Altogether around 80,000 distinct CDR3 sequences are present, more than 80% being singletons, with the ten largest covering 51%. Sequenced input: distant non-tumor lung tissue. The source is a man aged 55 to 70 with non-small cell lung cancer. CDR3s include the opening cysteine and the closing phenylalanine or tryptophan. The D gene is left open where the match is weak. Part of the rows lack a size; the others show once, few, many or a class for expanded clones.

length: 15
D: TRBD2
J: TRBJ2-3
V: TRBV6-1
size: NA
CDR3: CASSQLAGEVDTLYF
DNA: TGTGCCAGCAGCCAACTAGCGGGGGAGGTAGATACGCTGTATTTC

length: 13
D: NA
J: TRBJ1-5
V: TRBV20-1
size: NA
CDR3: CIASPGGDQPQHF
DNA: TGCATTGCCAGTCCGGGGGGAGATCAGCCCCAGCATTTC

length: 16
D: NA
J: TRBJ2-5
V: TRBV11-2
size: NA
CDR3: CANSSTMWGPKETQYF
DNA: TGTGCCAACAGCTCCACAATGTGGGGACCAAAGGAGACTCAGTATTTC

length: 16
D: TRBD2
J: TRBJ2-5
V: TRBV20-1
size: NA
CDR3: CSARDRLASVQETRYF
DNA: TGCAGTGCTAGAGATCGACTAGCCAGTGTTCAAGAGACCCGGTACTTC

length: 13
D: NA
J: TRBJ2-5
V: TRBV13
size: NA
CDR3: CASRQRGEETQYF
DNA: TGTGCCAGCAGGCAACGCGGGGAAGAGACCCAGTACTTC

length: 14
D: NA
J: TRBJ1-5
V: TRBV20-1
size: NA
CDR3: CSARRGPCNQPQHF
DNA: TGCAGTGCTAGGAGGGGCCCCTGTAATCAGCCCCAGCATTTT

length: 14
D: NA
J: TRBJ2-1
V: TRBV6-2/TRBV6-3
size: NA
CDR3: CASTEQTARNEQVF
DNA: TGTGCCAGCACCGAACAGACAGCCCGCAATGAACAGGTCTTC

length: 15
D: NA
J: TRBJ2-5
V: TRBV4-2
size: many
CDR3: CASGGGNRVGKAQYF
DNA: TGTGCCAGCGGGGGGGGGAACAGGGTGGGTAAGGCCCAGTACTTC

length: 15
D: TRBD1
J: TRBJ2-2
V: TRBV12-3/TRBV12-4
size: many
CDR3: CASSFRQGDTGELFF
DNA: TGTGCCAGCAGTTTCCGGCAGGGGGACACCGGGGAGCTGTTTTTT

length: 15
D: NA
J: TRBJ1-2
V: TRBV6-6
size: NA
CDR3: CASRTGNRGGSGYIF
DNA: TGTGCCAGCCGCACAGGGAATAGGGGTGGGTCTGGCTACATCTTC

length: 15
D: NA
J: TRBJ2-7
V: TRBV11-3
size: NA
CDR3: CASSFRNGLTYEQYF
DNA: TGTGCCAGCAGCTTTCGGAATGGATTAACTTACGAGCAGTACTTC

length: 15
D: NA
J: TRBJ1-2
V: TRBV20-1
size: NA
CDR3: CSASFFWDTRHGYTF
DNA: TGCAGTGCTAGTTTCTTCTGGGACACCCGCCACGGCTACACCTTC

length: 15
D: NA
J: TRBJ2-3
V: TRBV7-6
size: NA
CDR3: CASSSGIGVSDTQYF
DNA: TGTGCCAGCAGCTCAGGCATAGGGGTCTCAGATACGCAGTATTTT

length: 15
D: NA
J: TRBJ2-1
V: TRBV20-1
size: NA
CDR3: CCAKLSSRAYNEQFF
DNA: TGCTGTGCTAAGTTGTCTAGCAGAGCCTACAATGAGCAGTTCTTC

length: 17
D: TRBD2
J: TRBJ2-7
V: TRBV20-1
size: NA
CDR3: CNARGLAGGPGSYEQYF
DNA: TGCAATGCTAGAGGACTAGCGGGAGGGCCAGGGTCTTACGAGCAGTACTTC

length: 11
D: NA
J: TRBJ1-2
V: TRBV20-1
size: NA
CDR3: CNARGRRGYTF
DNA: TGCAATGCTAGAGGAAGGCGAGGCTACACCTTC

length: 13
D: TRBD2
J: TRBJ2-1
V: TRBV11-3
size: NA
CDR3: CASSGTRKNELFF
DNA: TGTGCCAGCAGCGGGACTAGGAAGAATGAGCTGTTCTTC

length: 15
D: NA
J: TRBJ2-5
V: TRBV6-1
size: NA
CDR3: CASSVQFGTQETQYF
DNA: TGTGCCAGCAGTGTGCAATTCGGGACCCAAGAGACCCAGTACTTC

length: 13
D: NA
J: TRBJ1-2
V: TRBV6-6
size: NA
CDR3: CASSWAANFSYTF
DNA: TGTGCCAGCAGTTGGGCAGCTAACTTTAGCTACACCTTC

length: 15
D: NA
J: TRBJ2-7
V: TRBV6-5
size: NA
CDR3: CASGNGVVTRYENYF
DNA: TGTGCCAGCGGCAATGGGGTAGTCACTCGCTACGAGAACTACTTC

length: 16
D: NA
J: TRBJ2-7
V: TRBV20-1
size: many
CDR3: CSAPHQETQTPWEQYF
DNA: TGCAGTGCTCCCCACCAGGAGACCCAGACCCCGTGGGAGCAGTACTTC

length: 14
D: TRBD1
J: TRBJ1-1
V: TRBV6-1
size: NA
CDR3: CASSEYRGDTKAFF
DNA: TGTGCCAGCAGTGAATACAGGGGTGACACTAAAGCTTTCTTT

length: 13
D: NA
J: TRBJ2-5
V: TRBV4-3
size: NA
CDR3: CASSQDPEETQYF
DNA: TGCGCCAGCAGCCAAGATCCAGAAGAGACCCAGTACTTC

length: 15
D: NA
J: TRBJ1-1
V: TRBV28
size: NA
CDR3: CASLTQWGGAVEAFF
DNA: TGTGCCAGCCTCACTCAATGGGGGGGAGCGGTTGAAGCTTTCTTT

length: 15
D: TRBD2
J: TRBJ2-7
V: TRBV11-1
size: once
CDR3: CASTRSSGTADEQYF
DNA: TGTGCCAGTACCAGGAGTAGCGGGACGGCAGACGAGCAGTACTTC

length: 13
D: NA
J: TRBJ2-5
V: TRBV11-1
size: NA
CDR3: CASNLATGETQYF
DNA: TGTGCCAGCAACCTAGCGACCGGGGAGACCCAGTACTTC

length: 14
D: NA
J: TRBJ2-2
V: TRBV6-5
size: NA
CDR3: CASSYVAVAGELFF
DNA: TGTGCTAGCAGTTACGTTGCAGTCGCCGGGGAGCTGTTTTTT

length: 14
D: NA
J: TRBJ2-7
V: TRBV20-1
size: many
CDR3: CSARDQRVSYEQYF
DNA: TGCAGTGCTAGAGACCAGCGGGTATCCTACGAGCAGTACTTC